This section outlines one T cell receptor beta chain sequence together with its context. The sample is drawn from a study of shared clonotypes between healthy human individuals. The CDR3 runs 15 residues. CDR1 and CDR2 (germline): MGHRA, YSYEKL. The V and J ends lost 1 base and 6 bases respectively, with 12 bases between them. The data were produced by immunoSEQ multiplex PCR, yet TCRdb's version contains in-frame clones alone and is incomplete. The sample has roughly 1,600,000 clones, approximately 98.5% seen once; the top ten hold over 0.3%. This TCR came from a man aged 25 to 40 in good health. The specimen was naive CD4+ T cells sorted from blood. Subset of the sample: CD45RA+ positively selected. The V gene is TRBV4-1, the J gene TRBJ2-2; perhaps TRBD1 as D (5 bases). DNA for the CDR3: TGCGCCAGCAGCCAAGCGGCAGGGCAGTCCGGGGAGCTGTTTTTT. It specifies CASSQAAGQSGELFF.